This T cell receptor beta chain derives from a study of regulatory T cells in long-lasting Graves disease listed by TCRdb under 2021. Regarding the complete study: Patients with newly diagnosed Graves' disease had been on antithyroid drugs for under 3 months. This study used TCR sequencing and RNA sequencing of peripheral blood to compare persistent Graves' disease patients against newly diagnosed Graves' disease patients. The study was registered as a clinical trial and conducted in China. A total of roughly 35 samples underwent TCR sequencing, from roughly 13 patients with persistent Graves' disease and 20 patients with newly diagnosed Graves' disease. The full study reports these points: A larger number of public clonotypes was shared among persistent patients (around 2,500) than among newly diagnosed patients (around 880). The study examined only peripheral blood because the primary lesion, thyroid tissue, could not be accessed. The authors acknowledged the small sample size as a limitation that may reduce accuracy. Lower TCR Shannon entropy and fewer highly expanded clones were observed in persistent Graves' disease patients than in newly diagnosed patients, which suggested clonal expansion. Only the TCR beta chain was sequenced and analyzed.

The protocol used for the library was multiplex PCR. This sample was sequenced with an Illumina HiSeq 4000. TCR beta libraries were built with iRepertoire HTBI primers and Arm-PCR amplification of CDR3 regions. Before sequencing, the PCR products went through gel purification. The authors' analysis ran thus. A total of some 60 TRBV and some 15 TRBJ segments were identified across samples and were used for gene usage analysis of CDR3 amino acid clonotypes. COPE and FqMerger were used to merge the filtered high-quality paired reads into contigs. Contigs were aligned with BLAST to IMGT TRBV, TRBD and TRBJ reference genes, and CDR3 was defined per IMGT. Clonotypes above 0.1% frequency were classified as highly expanded clones. Shannon entropy served as the measure of repertoire diversity, while the Gini coefficient captured V-J evenness. A clonotype was considered public if more than one individual shared it. The raw public data were reprocessed by TCRdb itself: fastp quality trimming at Q25, MiXCR clonotype calling, in-frame beta chains only. For every CDR3 protein sequence, its rows merge into one entry that carries the most common genes and DNA. The V and J calls reflect TCRdb's pipeline rather than the authors' work. This sample gives about 530,000 distinct CDR3 sequences in total; 15% to 20% of them show up just once. The top ten hold about 25% of the sample.

This clonotype was detected once. This clone's antigen is unknown. The junction departs from the called germline gene at one end, perhaps through a read error. This specimen's time point label, interpreted: newly diagnosed GD, antithyroid drugs for less than 3 months. For both TCR sequencing and RNA sequencing, RNA was extracted from PBMCs using TRIzol. Graves' disease was diagnosed according to American Thyroid Association guidelines. Patients were recruited from an endocrinology department in Xi'an, China. Each patient gave approximately 10 milliliters of peripheral blood, collected in an EDTA anticoagulant tube. Ficoll Paque Plus density gradient separation was used to isolate PBMCs, and no additional T cell sorting was done. An Agilent 2100 Bioanalyzer and agarose gel were used to check RNA quality, while a NanoDrop 2000 measured RNA concentration. This sample was shared with a second study, whose subject was T cells in Graves' hyperthyroidism and ophthalmopathy. Looking at the second paper: Graves' hyperthyroidism was defined as stable when no progression to ophthalmopathy occurred over 18 months of follow-up. Hyperthyroidism patients were newly diagnosed, had a disease duration of under 2 months, and were aged 18 to 65 years. Any patient with an uncontrolled infection, another autoimmune disease, pregnancy or lactation was excluded. Diagnoses relied on clinical symptoms, serum thyroxine and TRAb, thyroid ultrasound and orbital computed tomography. The first round of RT-PCR for the TCR CDR3 was performed with the HTBI primer set and the Qiagen OneStep RT-PCR kit. Most expanded thyroid clonotypes (frequency above 0.001) were also found in blood, which suggests that blood repertoires may mirror thyroid immune responses. A model built on a 13 V-J signature distinguished ophthalmopathy from stable hyperthyroidism, reaching around 88% sensitivity and under 84% specificity in cross-validation and 80%/75% in testing. In validation, the model predicted progression to ophthalmopathy with roughly 70% sensitivity and about 72% specificity, a median of 6.5 months before onset. To identify TCR V-J signatures that set the groups apart, the researchers used a discovery cohort of 90 to 100 patients, made up of 40 to 45 with Graves' ophthalmopathy and some 56 with stable Graves' hyperthyroidism. An independent validation cohort of around 19 hyperthyroidism patients and approximately 17 patients who later progressed to ophthalmopathy tested prospective prediction of ophthalmopathy. The 100 or so discovery patients were divided at random into training and test sets in a 7:3 ratio. In addition, the study compared T-cell repertoires in thyroid tissue and in blood from five to seven Graves' hyperthyroidism patients. After blood sampling, hyperthyroidism patients were treated with methimazole at a starting dose of 30 mg daily, and ophthalmopathy patients were treated with high-dose intravenous methylprednisolone. A second multiplex PCR round built the libraries, followed by size selection and purification. Paired-end sequencing of the libraries was performed with 100 bp reads on an Illumina HiSeq2000. SOAPnuke was used to process the raw data, with reads discarded if the reads contained adapters or uncalled bases, had a mean Phred below 15, or lacked an exact constant-primer or identifier match. COPE v1.2.5 was used to merge the high-quality paired reads, and each unique nucleotide sequence was defined as a clonotype. Clonotypes were aligned to IMGT TRBV, TRBD and TRBJ reference segments using MiTCR v1.1. Only V-J combinations with frequency above 0.0001, covering approximately 99% of repertoires, were analysed. A TCS score was defined as the ratio between F50 (clonal expansion) and ExV (chaos), using BLOSUM62-based TCRdist between CDR3 peptides within each V-J. Welch's t-statistics and random forest reduced fewer than 600 V-J features to 10 to 15, which were used in a naive Bayes classifier (R e1071). No statistical method was used to set the sample size in advance, and investigators knew the group allocation. According to the paper, TCR Vbeta CDR3 sequencing was carried out on 120 to 150 peripheral blood samples, which came from about 45 ophthalmopathy, roughly 75 hyperthyroidism and roughly 17 progressor patients.

The sequencing used peripheral blood mononuclear cells (PBMCs), collected at new diagnosis, from a patient treated with antithyroid drugs. This clonotype was sampled from a woman between 40 and 65 years old with Graves disease. Donor details come from another sample of the same person, matched by shared clones.

At the DNA level, the sequence is TGTGCCAGTAAGAGTAGCGGGGGGGCGAACACCGGGGGGCTGTTTTTT. Translated, this gives CASKSSGGANTGGLFF. The chain employs TRBV19 and TRBJ2-2; 11 middle bases align to TRBD2. The CDR3 spans 16 residues, from the cysteine through the phenylalanine. This entry keeps only the CDR3 DNA: 48 bases, framed from base 1. CDR1 and CDR2, per the germline V gene (reference sequence), are LNHDA and SQIVND.